The present TCR beta chain was sequenced within a study of blood T cell repertoires in COVID-19. CDR3 length equals 15 residues. Germline V gene data show CDR1 as SGHTA and CDR2 as FQGNSA. With V trimmed by 3 bases and J by 4 bases, 6 bases remained unmatched. As processed by the authors: Reference gene primers were amplified, and this amplification served to estimate nucleated cell counts. Here immunoSEQ multiplex PCR was the method, and the copy in TCRdb shows in-frame clones only, minus some. That table gives V, J and clone size, and the DNA gave D and trimming. The sample lists some 150,000 clones; less than 85% were seen once.

The specimen sequenced was peripheral blood. The chain uses TRBV7-2 and TRBJ1-5; 7 positions match TRBD1. This clonotype was sampled from a human donor in a cohort sampled during active COVID-19. CDR3 residues: CASSFPSRGNQPQHF. Here the CDR3 DNA reads TGTGCCAGCAGCTTTCCCAGCAGGGGGAATCAGCCCCAGCATTTT.